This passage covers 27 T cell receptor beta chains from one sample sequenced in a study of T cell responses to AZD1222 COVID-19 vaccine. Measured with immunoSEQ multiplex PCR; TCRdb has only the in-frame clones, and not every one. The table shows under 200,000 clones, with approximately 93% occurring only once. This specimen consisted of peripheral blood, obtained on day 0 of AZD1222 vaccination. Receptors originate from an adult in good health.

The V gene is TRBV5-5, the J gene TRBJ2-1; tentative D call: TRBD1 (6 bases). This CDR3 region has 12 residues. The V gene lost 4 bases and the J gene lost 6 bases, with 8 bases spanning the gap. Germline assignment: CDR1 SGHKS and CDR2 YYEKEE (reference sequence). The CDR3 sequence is CASSIQGNEQFF. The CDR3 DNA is TGTGCCAGCAGCATACAGGGCAATGAGCAGTTCTTC. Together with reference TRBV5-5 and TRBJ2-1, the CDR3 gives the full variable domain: DAGVTQSPTHLIKTRGQQVTLRCSPISGHKSVSWYQQVLGQGPQFIFQYYEKEERGRGNFPDRFSARQFPNYSSELNVNALLLGDSALYLCASSIQGNEQFFGPGTRLTVL.

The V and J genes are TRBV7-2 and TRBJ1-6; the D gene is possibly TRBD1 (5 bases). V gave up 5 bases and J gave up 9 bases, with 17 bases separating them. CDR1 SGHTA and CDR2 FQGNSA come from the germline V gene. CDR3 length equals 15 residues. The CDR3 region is CASSRLGTGLSPLHF. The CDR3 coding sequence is TGTGCCAGCAGCCGCCTCGGGACTGGTCTTTCACCCCTCCACTTT. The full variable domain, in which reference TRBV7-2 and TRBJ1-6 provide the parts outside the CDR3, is GAGVSQSPSNKVTEKGKDVELRCDPISGHTALYWYRQSLGQGLEFLIYFQGNSAPDKSGLPSDRFSAERTGGSVSTLTIQRTQQEDSAVYLCASSRLGTGLSPLHFGNGTRLTVT.

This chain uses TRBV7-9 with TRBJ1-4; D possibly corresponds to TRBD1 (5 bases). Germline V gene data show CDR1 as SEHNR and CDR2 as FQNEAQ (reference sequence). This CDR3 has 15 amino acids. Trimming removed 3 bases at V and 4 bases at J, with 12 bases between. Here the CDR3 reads CASSFSGGFNEKLFF. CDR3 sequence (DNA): TGTGCCAGCAGCTTTTCCGGGGGATTTAATGAAAAACTGTTTTTT. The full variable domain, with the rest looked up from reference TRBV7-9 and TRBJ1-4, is DTGVSQNPRHKITKRGQNVTFRCDPISEHNRLYWYRQTLGQGPEFLTYFQNEAQLEKSRLLSDRFSAERPKGSFSTLEIQRTEQGDSAMYLCASSFSGGFNEKLFFGSGTQLSVL.

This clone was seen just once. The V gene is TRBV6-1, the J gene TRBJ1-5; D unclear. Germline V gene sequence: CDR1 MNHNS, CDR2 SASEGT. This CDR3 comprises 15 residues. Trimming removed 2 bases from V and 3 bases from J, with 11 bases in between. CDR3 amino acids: CASSEKTDYNQPQHF. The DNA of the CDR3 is TGTGCCAGCAGTGAAAAAACGGATTACAATCAGCCCCAGCATTTT.

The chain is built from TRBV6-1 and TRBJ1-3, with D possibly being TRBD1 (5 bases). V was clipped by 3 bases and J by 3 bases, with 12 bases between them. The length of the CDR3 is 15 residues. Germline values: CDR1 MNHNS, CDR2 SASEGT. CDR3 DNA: TGTGCCAGCAGTGAGCATTGGGGGAGTGGAAACACCATATATTTT. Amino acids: CASSEHWGSGNTIYF.

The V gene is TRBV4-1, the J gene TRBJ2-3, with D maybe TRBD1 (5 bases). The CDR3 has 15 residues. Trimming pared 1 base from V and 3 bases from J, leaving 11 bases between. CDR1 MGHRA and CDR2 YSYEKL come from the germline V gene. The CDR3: CASSQGPDRTDTQYF. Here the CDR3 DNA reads TGCGCCAGCAGCCAAGGGCCAGACAGAACAGATACGCAGTATTTT.

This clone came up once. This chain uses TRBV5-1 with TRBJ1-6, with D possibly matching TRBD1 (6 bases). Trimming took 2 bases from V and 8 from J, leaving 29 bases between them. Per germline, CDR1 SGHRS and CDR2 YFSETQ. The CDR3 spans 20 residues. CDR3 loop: CASSFGDKLGINSKDSPLHF. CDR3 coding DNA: TGCGCCAGCAGCTTCGGGGACAAACTAGGGATTAACTCTAAGGATTCACCCCTCCACTTT.

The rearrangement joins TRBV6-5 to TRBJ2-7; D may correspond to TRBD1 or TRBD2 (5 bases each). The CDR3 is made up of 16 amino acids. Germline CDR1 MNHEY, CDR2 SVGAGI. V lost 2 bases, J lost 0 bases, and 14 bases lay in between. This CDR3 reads CASSYTGTATSYEQYF. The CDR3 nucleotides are TGTGCCAGCAGTTACACCGGGACGGCCACCTCCTACGAGCAGTACTTC.

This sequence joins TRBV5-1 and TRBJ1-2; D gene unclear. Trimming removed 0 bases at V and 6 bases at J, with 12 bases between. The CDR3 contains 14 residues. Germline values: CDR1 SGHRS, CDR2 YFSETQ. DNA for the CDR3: TGCGCCAGCAGCTTGGAGGACCGTCGTGATGGCTACACCTTC. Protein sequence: CASSLEDRRDGYTF.

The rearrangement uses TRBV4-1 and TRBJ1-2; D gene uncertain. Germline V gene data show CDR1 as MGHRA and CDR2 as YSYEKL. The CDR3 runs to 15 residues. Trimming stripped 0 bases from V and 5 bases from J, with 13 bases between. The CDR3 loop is CASSQDQVVSYGYTF. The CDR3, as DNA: TGCGCCAGCAGCCAAGATCAAGTCGTCTCTTATGGCTACACCTTC.

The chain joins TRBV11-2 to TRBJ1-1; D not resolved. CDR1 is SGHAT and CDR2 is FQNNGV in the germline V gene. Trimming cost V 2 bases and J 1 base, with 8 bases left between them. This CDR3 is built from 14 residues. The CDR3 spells CASSLILANTEAFF. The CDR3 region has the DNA TGTGCCAGCAGCTTAATTTTGGCGAACACTGAAGCTTTCTTT.

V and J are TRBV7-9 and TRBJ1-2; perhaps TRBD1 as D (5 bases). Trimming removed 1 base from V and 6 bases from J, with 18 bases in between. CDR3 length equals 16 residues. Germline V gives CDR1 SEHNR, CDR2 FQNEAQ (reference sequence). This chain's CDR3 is CASSLVPLQGMDGYTF. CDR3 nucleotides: TGTGCCAGCAGCTTAGTCCCCCTCCAGGGAATGGATGGCTACACCTTC.

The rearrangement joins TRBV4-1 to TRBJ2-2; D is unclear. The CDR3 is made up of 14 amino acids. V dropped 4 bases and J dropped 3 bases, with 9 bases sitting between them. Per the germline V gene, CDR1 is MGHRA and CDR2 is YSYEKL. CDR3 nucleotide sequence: TGCGCCAGCAGCCCCCTATACGACACCGGGGAGCTGTTTTTT. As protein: CASSPLYDTGELFF.

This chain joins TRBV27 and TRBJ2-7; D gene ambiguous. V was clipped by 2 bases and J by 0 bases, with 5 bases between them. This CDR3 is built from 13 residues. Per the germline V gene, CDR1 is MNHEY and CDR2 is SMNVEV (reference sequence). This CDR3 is CASSLLNSYEQYF. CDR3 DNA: TGTGCCAGCAGTTTACTCAACTCCTACGAGCAGTACTTC.

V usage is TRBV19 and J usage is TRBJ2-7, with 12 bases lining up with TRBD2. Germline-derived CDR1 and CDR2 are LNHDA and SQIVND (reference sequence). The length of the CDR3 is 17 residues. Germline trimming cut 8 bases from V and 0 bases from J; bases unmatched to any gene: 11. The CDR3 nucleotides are TGTGCCAGTCGCTCCGGGACTAGCGGGTCTAGCTCCTACGAGCAGTACTTC. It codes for CASRSGTSGSSSYEQYF.

In DNA form, the CDR3 reads TGTGCCAGCAGCCCCCAAACAGGGAACACTGAAGCTTTCTTT. Its translation is CASSPQTGNTEAFF. V usage is TRBV9 and J usage is TRBJ1-1, with a weak D call TRBD1 (5 bases). The CDR3 covers 14 residues. V was clipped by 4 bases and J by 1 base, with 11 bases between them. CDR1 is SGDLS and CDR2 is YYNGEE in the germline V gene. Drawing the rest from reference TRBV9 and TRBJ1-1, the complete variable domain is DSGVTQTPKHLITATGQRVTLRCSPRSGDLSVYWYQQSLDQGLQFLIQYYNGEERAKGNILERFSAQQFPDLHSELNLSSLELGDSALYFCASSPQTGNTEAFFGQGTRLTVV.

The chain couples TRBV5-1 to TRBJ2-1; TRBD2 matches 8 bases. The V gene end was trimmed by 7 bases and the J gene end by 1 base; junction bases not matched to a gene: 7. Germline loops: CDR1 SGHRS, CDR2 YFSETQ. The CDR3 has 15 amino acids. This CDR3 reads CASRLPGGSYNEQFF. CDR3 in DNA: TGCGCCAGCCGACTACCGGGGGGGTCCTACAATGAGCAGTTCTTC. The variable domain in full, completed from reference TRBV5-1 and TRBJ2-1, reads KAGVTQTPRYLIKTRGQQVTLSCSPISGHRSVSWYQQTPGQGLQFLFEYFSETQRNKGNFPGRFSGRQFSNSRSEMNVSTLELGDSALYLCASRLPGGSYNEQFFGPGTRLTVL.

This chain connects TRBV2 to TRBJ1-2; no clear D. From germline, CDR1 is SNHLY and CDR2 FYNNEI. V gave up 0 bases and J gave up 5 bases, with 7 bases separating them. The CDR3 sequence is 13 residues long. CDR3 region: CASSEALGYGYTF. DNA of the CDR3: TGTGCCAGCAGTGAAGCGCTTGGTTATGGCTACACCTTC. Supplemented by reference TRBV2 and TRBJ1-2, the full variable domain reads EPEVTQTPSHQVTQMGQEVILRCVPISNHLYFYWYRQILGQKVEFLVSFYNNEISEKSEIFDDQFSVERPDGSNFTLKIRSTKLEDSAMYFCASSEALGYGYTFGSGTRLTVV.

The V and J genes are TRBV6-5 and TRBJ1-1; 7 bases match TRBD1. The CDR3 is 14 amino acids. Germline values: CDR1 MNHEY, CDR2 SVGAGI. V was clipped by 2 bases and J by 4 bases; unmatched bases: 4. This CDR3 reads CASSYEPGGTEAFF. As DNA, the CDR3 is TGTGCCAGCAGTTACGAACCAGGGGGCACTGAAGCTTTCTTT.

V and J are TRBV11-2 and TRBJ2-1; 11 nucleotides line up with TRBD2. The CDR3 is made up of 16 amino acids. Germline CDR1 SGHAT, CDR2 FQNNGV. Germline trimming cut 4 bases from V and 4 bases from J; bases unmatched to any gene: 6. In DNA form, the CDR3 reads TGTGCCAGCAGCTCTGCCGGGACTAGCGGATACAATGAGCAGTTCTTC. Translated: CASSSAGTSGYNEQFF.

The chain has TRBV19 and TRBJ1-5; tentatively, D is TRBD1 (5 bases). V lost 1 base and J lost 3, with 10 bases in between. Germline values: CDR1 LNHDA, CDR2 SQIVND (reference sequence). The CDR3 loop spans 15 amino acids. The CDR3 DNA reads TGTGCCAGTAGTATAGTCAGGGATACCAATCAGCCCCAGCATTTT. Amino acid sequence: CASSIVRDTNQPQHF.

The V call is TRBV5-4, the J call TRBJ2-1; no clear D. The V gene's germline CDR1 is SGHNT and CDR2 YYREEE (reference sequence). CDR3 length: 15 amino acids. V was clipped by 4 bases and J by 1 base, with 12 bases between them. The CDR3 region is CASSQLLGSYNEQFF. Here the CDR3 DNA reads TGTGCCAGCAGCCAACTGCTAGGTTCCTACAATGAGCAGTTCTTC.

DNA for the CDR3: TGTGCCAGCAGCCAGCAGCTAGCGGGAGGGAACACCGGGGAGCTGTTTTTT. It translates to CASSQQLAGGNTGELFF. This chain connects TRBV12-1 to TRBJ2-2; the D call TRBD2 from the table was never checked on the DNA. TRBV12-1 is deemed a pseudogene. The CDR3 consists of 17 residues.

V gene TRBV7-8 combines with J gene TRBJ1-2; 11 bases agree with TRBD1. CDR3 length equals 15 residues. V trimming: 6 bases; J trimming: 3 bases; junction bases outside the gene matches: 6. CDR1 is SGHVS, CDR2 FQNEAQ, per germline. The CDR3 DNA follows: TGTGCCAGCAGGGCGGGGACAGGGGGGTACTATGGCTACACCTTC. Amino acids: CASRAGTGGYYGYTF. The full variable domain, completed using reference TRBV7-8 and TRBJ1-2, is GAGVSQSPRYKVAKRGQDVALRCDPISGHVSLFWYQQALGQGPEFLTYFQNEAQLDKSGLPSDRFFAERPEGSVSTLKIQRTQQEDSAVYLCASRAGTGGYYGYTFGSGTRLTVV.

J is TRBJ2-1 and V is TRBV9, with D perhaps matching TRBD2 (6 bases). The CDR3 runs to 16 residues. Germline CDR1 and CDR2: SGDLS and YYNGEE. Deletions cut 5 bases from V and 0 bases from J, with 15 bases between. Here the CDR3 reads CASREERGASYNEQFF. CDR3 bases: TGTGCCAGCAGAGAAGAGCGCGGGGCCTCCTACAATGAGCAGTTCTTC. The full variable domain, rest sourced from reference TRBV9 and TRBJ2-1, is DSGVTQTPKHLITATGQRVTLRCSPRSGDLSVYWYQQSLDQGLQFLIQYYNGEERAKGNILERFSAQQFPDLHSELNLSSLELGDSALYFCASREERGASYNEQFFGPGTRLTVL.

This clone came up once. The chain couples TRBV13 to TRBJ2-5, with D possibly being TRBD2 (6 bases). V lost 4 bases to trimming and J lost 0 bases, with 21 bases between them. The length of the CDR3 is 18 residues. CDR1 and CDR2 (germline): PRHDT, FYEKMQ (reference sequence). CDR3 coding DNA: TGTGCCAGCAGCTCAGGCAGCCCGGGACTCAATTACCAAGAGACCCAGTACTTC. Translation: CASSSGSPGLNYQETQYF.

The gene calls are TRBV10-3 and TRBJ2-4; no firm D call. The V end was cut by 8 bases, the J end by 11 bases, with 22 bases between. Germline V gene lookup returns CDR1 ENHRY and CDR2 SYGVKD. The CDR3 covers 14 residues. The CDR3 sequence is CAISAGPSDRFQYF. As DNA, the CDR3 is TGTGCCATCTCGGCAGGACCCTCCGATAGATTTCAGTACTTC.